A selection of T cell receptor beta chains follows, all from one sample in a study of CD8 T cells in Susac syndrome. TCRdb re-analysed the immunoSEQ multiplex PCR reads in MiXCR, keeping a single row per CDR3 protein. The data show under 90,000 distinct CDR3 sequences, with 90% to 95% seen just once and 0.4% to 0.55% held by the top ten. The source material was CD4+ T cells from PBMCs. Receptors originate from a human donor with Susac syndrome. Both conserved end residues are part of each CDR3. D genes are given only for firm matches. Size is stated for part of the rows, as once, few or many counts, or as a class when the clone is expanded.

V gene	J gene	D gene	clone size	CDR3 protein	CDR3 DNA
TRBV12-3/TRBV12-4	TRBJ2-3	TRBD1	NA	CASSPGTGKQYF	TGTGCCAGCAGTCCCGGGACAGGGAAGCAGTATTTT
TRBV25-1	TRBJ1-5	TRBD1	NA	CANQLRDREINQPQHF	TGTGCCAACCAACTCCGGGACAGGGAAATCAATCAGCCCCAGCATTTT
TRBV7-9	TRBJ1-5	NA	few	CASSFSLGGGNQPQHF	TGTGCCAGCAGCTTTAGTTTGGGCGGCGGCAATCAGCCCCAGCATTTT
TRBV6-2/TRBV6-3	TRBJ2-1	TRBD2	NA	CASSYPSWTSGLSEQFF	TGTGCCAGCAGTTACCCTTCCTGGACTAGCGGGCTAAGTGAGCAGTTCTTC
TRBV14	TRBJ1-1	NA	NA	CASSQTSGTWTEAFF	TGTGCCAGCAGCCAGACGTCTGGGACCTGGACTGAAGCTTTCTTT
TRBV5-1	TRBJ2-7	NA	NA	CASSLGGSVYEQYF	TGCGCCAGCAGCTTGGGAGGTAGTGTCTACGAGCAGTACTTC
TRBV7-2	TRBJ1-2	NA	NA	CASSLERGPTYGYTF	TGTGCCAGCAGCCTCGAGCGGGGGCCCACTTACGGCTACACCTTC
TRBV28	TRBJ2-3	NA	NA	CASSFLADTQYF	TGTGCCAGCAGTTTTCTGGCAGATACGCAGTATTTT
TRBV6-1	TRBJ2-3	NA	NA	CASSENTDTQYF	TGTGCCAGCAGTGAAAACACAGATACGCAGTATTTT
TRBV18	TRBJ2-2	TRBD1	NA	CATQDRATNTGELFF	TGTGCCACCCAGGACAGGGCGACGAACACCGGGGAGCTGTTTTTT
TRBV18	TRBJ2-2	NA	NA	CASSPPGTFTGELFF	TGTGCCAGCTCACCACCAGGGACATTCACCGGGGAGCTGTTTTTT
TRBV4-1	TRBJ1-5	NA	NA	CASSQVGTESNQPQHF	TGCGCCAGCAGCCAAGTCGGTACGGAAAGCAATCAACCCCAGCATTTT
TRBV6-5	TRBJ2-2	TRBD1	NA	CASSYSSGQGNRELFF	TGTGCCAGCAGTTACTCGTCTGGACAGGGTAACCGGGAGCTGTTTTTT
TRBV29-1	TRBJ2-7	NA	few	CSVELGGAHEQYF	TGCAGCGTTGAATTGGGGGGCGCCCACGAGCAGTACTTC
TRBV12-3/TRBV12-4	TRBJ1-5	NA	NA	CASSLTQGLYSNQPQHF	TGTGCCAGCAGTCTCACTCAGGGGCTTTATAGCAATCAGCCCCAGCATTTT
TRBV12-5	TRBJ1-2	NA	NA	CASGLDGSYGYTF	TGTGCTAGTGGTTTGGACGGGAGCTATGGCTACACCTTC
TRBV11-2	TRBJ2-3	NA	NA	CASSVQLDTQYF	TGTGCCAGCAGCGTGCAGCTAGATACGCAGTATTTT